The entry below describes one T cell receptor (beta chain). This sample was taken from a study of T-cell reconstitution after alpha-beta-depleted transplantation in children. It was with unique molecular identifiers that the TCRbeta library was prepared. TCRdb called the PCR reads again in MiXCR, with one record for every CDR3 protein. The data contain about 540,000 distinct CDR3 sequences, 25% to 30% of them singletons. The germline V gene has CDR1 MNHNS and CDR2 SASEGT. This CDR3 is built from 17 residues. V lost 2 bases to trimming and J lost 4 bases; unmatched junction nucleotides: 9. The material was PBMCs, obtained before TCRalphabeta/CD19-depleted stem cell transplant. The receptor's source is a boy under two years old with Wiskott-Aldrich syndrome, due to receive a stem cell transplant. The gene calls are TRBV6-1 and TRBJ2-2, with TRBD2 identical over 8 bases. CDR3 in DNA: TGTGCCAGCAGTGAATTCACTAGCGGTTTATCCACCGGGGAGCTGTTTTTT. This translates into CASSEFTSGLSTGELFF.